The next 3 T cell receptor beta chains were all read from a single sample in a study of cytomegalovirus exposure and HLA in healthy donors. PCR primers comprised 60 Vbeta and 13 Jbeta primers. TCRdb's copy holds only in-frame clones and misses some; the assay was immunoSEQ multiplex PCR. The table records roughly 98,000 clones, roughly 74% of them present only once. The sample consisted of PBMCs. The receptors shown here come from a female donor in good health and CMV-seropositive.

The sample holds one count of this clone. This chain links TRBV29-1 with TRBJ2-3; TRBD2 matches at 11 bases. This CDR3 contains 16 residues. The V gene's germline CDR1 is SQVTM and CDR2 ANQGSEA. V lost 4 bases, J lost 3 bases, and 9 bases stayed unmatched. The DNA of the CDR3 is TGCAGCGTTGGGCCCTTTAGCGGGAGGGCTACAGATACGCAGTATTTT. Protein sequence: CSVGPFSGRATDTQYF.

The chain combines TRBV5-5 with TRBJ1-6, with D unresolved. The CDR3 is made up of 16 amino acids. Germline V gene data show CDR1 as SGHKS and CDR2 as YYEKEE (reference sequence). Trimming left V 0 bases short and J 4 bases short, with 11 bases between. The DNA for the CDR3 is TGTGCCAGCAGCTTGGGTGCGGGGTTTTATAATTCACCCCTCCACTTT. Its protein product is CASSLGAGFYNSPLHF.

Only one count was recorded for this clone. The chain combines TRBV28 with TRBJ2-7; 10 nucleotides line up with TRBD1. The trim removed 6 bases at V and 5 bases at J, leaving 7 bases unmatched. Germline CDR1 and CDR2: MDHEN and SYDVKM. The CDR3 sequence is 14 residues long. The CDR3 loop is CASRRQGATHEQYF. In DNA, the CDR3 is TGTGCCAGCAGGAGACAGGGGGCAACCCACGAGCAGTACTTC.